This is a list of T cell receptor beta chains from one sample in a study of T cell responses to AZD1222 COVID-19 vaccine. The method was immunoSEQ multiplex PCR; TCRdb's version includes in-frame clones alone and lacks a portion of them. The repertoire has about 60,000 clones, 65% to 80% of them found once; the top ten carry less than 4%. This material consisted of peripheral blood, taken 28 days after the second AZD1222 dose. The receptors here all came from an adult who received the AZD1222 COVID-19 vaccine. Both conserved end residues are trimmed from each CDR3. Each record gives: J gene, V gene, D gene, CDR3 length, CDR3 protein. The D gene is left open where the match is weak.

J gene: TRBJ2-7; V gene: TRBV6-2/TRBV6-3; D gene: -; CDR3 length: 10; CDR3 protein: ASSYSNYEQY
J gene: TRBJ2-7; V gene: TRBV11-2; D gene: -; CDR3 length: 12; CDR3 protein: ASSLVGSSYEQY
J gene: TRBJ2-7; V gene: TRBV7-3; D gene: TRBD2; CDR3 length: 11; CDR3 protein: ASSLREGGEQY
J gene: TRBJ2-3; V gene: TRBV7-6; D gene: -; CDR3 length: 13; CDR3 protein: ASSLNSPGPDTQY
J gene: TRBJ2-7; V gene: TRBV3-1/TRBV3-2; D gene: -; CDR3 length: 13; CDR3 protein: ASSPAAGSAYEQY
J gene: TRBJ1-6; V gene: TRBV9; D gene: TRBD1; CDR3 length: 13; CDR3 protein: ASSVGQGYNSPLH
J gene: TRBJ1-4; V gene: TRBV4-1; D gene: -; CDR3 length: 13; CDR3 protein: ASSQETRGAGKLF
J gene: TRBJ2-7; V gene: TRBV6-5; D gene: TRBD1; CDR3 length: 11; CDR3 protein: AARGSWDYEQY
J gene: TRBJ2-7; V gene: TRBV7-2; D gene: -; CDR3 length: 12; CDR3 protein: ASSSGPGVYEQY
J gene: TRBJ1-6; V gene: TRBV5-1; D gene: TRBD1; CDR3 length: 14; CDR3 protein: ASSLGGQGANSPLH
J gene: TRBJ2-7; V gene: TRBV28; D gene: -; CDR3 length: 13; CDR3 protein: ASSLGRGSTYEQY
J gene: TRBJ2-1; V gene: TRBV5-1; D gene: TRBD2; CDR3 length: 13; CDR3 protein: ASAANAGGQNEQF
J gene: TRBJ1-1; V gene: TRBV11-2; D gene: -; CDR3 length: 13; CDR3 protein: ASSLIQAQNTEAF
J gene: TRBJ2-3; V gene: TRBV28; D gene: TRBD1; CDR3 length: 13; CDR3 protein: ASRMDRGGPDTQY
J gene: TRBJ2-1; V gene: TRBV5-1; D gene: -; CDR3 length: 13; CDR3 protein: ASSSGPRQYNEQF
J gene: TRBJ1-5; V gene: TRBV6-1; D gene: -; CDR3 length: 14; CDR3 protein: ASSEPPLHGNQPQH
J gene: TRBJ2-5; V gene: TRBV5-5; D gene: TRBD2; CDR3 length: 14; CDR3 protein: ASSLRLGSGQETQY
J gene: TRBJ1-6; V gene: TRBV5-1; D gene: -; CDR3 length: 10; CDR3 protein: ASSLVGFPLH
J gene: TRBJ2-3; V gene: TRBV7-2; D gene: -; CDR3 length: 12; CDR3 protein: ASSLIGGGDTQY
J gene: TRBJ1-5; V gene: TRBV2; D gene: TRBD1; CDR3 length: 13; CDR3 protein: ASSGTGGWSQPQH
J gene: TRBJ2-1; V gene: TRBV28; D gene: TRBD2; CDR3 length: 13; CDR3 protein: ASSLSRAGVNEQF
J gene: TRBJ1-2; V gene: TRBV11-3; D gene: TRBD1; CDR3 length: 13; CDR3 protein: ASSIRDREDYGYT
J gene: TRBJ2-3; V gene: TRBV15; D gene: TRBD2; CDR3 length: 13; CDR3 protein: ATSRDRGGPDTQY
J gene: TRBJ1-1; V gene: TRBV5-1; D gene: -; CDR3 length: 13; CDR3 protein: ASSWDTGVGTEAF